This section outlines one TCR beta chain sequence together with its context. Antigen specificity is unknown. Amplification used 60 Vbeta primers and 13 Jbeta primers. Repertoires were generated with immunoSEQ multiplex PCR, while TCRdb's copy carries only in-frame clones and drops some. The profile covers roughly 150,000 clones, with about 85% appearing a single time and approximately 2.5% taken by the ten largest. The record originates from a study of cytomegalovirus exposure and HLA in healthy donors. Study results and limitations: Presence/absence results assume similar sequencing depth per donor, which may not hold. HLA allele associations emerged for some 16,000 TCR beta sequences in a later analysis, at 0.05 false discovery rate. In an earlier analysis, about 87% or about 30%: the productive usage of most TCR beta V segments.

The CDR3 is 14 amino acids. The V end was cut by 3 bases, the J end by 0 bases, with 9 bases between. In germline, CDR1 is MNHEY, CDR2 SMNVEV (reference sequence). Sequenced sample: PBMCs. The rearrangement joins TRBV27 to TRBJ2-7; D may be TRBD1 (6 bases). The receptor was derived from a woman aged 18-30 years in good health and CMV-seronegative. The CDR3: CASSFADSSYEQYF. CDR3 sequence (DNA): TGTGCCAGCAGTTTCGCGGACAGCTCCTACGAGCAGTACTTC.